The 14 T cell receptor beta chains below all came from one sample that was sequenced in a study of blood T cell repertoires in COVID-19 (dated by TCRdb to the early 2020s). The library was produced with the immunoSEQ multiplex PCR assay. Held by TCRdb, this immuneACCESS table contains in-frame sequences only and omits some clones. Under half of the omission traces to an unresolved V gene where checked; the cause of the rest is unknown. This sample holds more than 300,000 clones; 88% were observed only once. The biggest ten clones account for 5.5% to 7.5% of the sample. Sequencing used peripheral blood. The receptors stem from a woman aged 65 to 85 with COVID-19, enrolled during active disease.

Only a few counts were recorded for this clone. The chain employs TRBV19 and TRBJ1-2; D may be TRBD1 (5 bases). Germline CDR1 LNHDA, CDR2 SQIVND (reference sequence). The V and J ends lost 7 bases and 4 bases respectively, with 16 bases between them. The CDR3 has 14 residues. In DNA, the CDR3 is TGTGCCAGTAATAGGGGACTTTCCGCCTATGGCTACACCTTC. Residues: CASNRGLSAYGYTF. Filled out from reference TRBV19 and TRBJ1-2, the complete variable domain reads DGGITQSPKYLFRKEGQNVTLSCEQNLNHDAMYWYRQDPGQGLRLIYYSQIVNDFQKGDIAEGYSVSREKKESFPLTVTSAQKNPTAFYLCASNRGLSAYGYTFGSGTRLTVV.

As to this clone: Other DNA sequences from this sample encode an identical CDR3 as well. This chain uses TRBV28 with TRBJ1-5, with 7 bases aligning to TRBD1. The germline CDR1 and CDR2 sequences are MDHEN and SYDVKM. CDR3 length: 12 amino acids. Losses at the gene ends were 3 bases for V and 7 bases for J; bases not matched to a gene: 0. CDR3 amino acids: CASSLTGQPQHF. The CDR3 DNA reads as TGTGCCAGCAGTTTGACAGGGCAGCCCCAGCATTTT.

The chain combines TRBV11-2 with TRBJ2-1; tentative D call: TRBD1 (5 bases). In germline, CDR1 is SGHAT, CDR2 FQNNGV. Trimming shortened V by 3 bases and J by 3 bases, and 12 bases separated the two germline ends. CDR3 length: 15 amino acids. The CDR3 sequence is CASSFKGVGYNEQFF. Here the CDR3 DNA reads TGTGCCAGCAGCTTTAAAGGGGTAGGCTACAATGAGCAGTTCTTC.

This clone was detected once. The V call is TRBV6-4, the J call TRBJ1-1, with D possibly being TRBD1 (5 bases). This CDR3 spans 13 amino acids. Per the germline V gene, CDR1 is MRHNA and CDR2 is SNTAGT. V was trimmed by 6 bases and J by 1 base, leaving 9 bases between them. The CDR3 sequence is CASRRDGNTEAFF. The CDR3 nucleotides are TGTGCCAGCAGGCGGGACGGGAACACTGAAGCTTTCTTT.

In nucleotides, the CDR3 is TGTGCCAGCAGGATAGGGAGGGGCGGACAGCCCCAGCATTTT. Translation: CASRIGRGGQPQHF. The chain is built from TRBV27 and TRBJ1-5; D perhaps matches TRBD1 (5 bases). The CDR3 length is 14 residues. CDR1 is MNHEY and CDR2 is SMNVEV in the germline V gene (reference sequence). Trimming removed 6 bases at V and 7 bases at J, with 16 bases between.

The rearrangement links TRBV5-1 to TRBJ2-7, with 8 bases fitting TRBD1. V lost 4 bases, J lost 7 bases, and 10 bases stayed unmatched. Germline loops: CDR1 SGHRS, CDR2 YFSETQ. There are 14 residues in the CDR3. CDR3 loop: CASSPGQVPGEQYF. The CDR3 nucleotides are TGCGCCAGCAGCCCGGGACAGGTTCCGGGGGAGCAGTACTTC.

The DNA of the CDR3 is TGCAGTGCTAGTCGGAACACTGAAGCTTTCTTT. This encodes CSASRNTEAFF. The gene calls are TRBV20-1 and TRBJ1-1; no firm D call. CDR1 and CDR2 (germline): DFQATT, SNEGSKA (reference sequence). Trimming took 3 bases from V and 1 from J, leaving 3 bases between them. The CDR3 runs to 11 residues.

The chain couples TRBV9 to TRBJ1-6; 7 bases line up with TRBD1. Losses at the gene ends were 4 bases for V and 10 bases for J; bases not matched to a gene: 5. Germline V CDR1 and CDR2: SGDLS, YYNGEE. The CDR3 length is 13 residues. The CDR3 is CASSLTGDSPLHF. The DNA of the CDR3 is TGTGCCAGCAGCCTAACAGGGGACTCACCCCTCCACTTT.

The V call is TRBV21-1, the J call TRBJ1-1. TRBV21-1 is listed as a pseudogene. The CDR3 has 14 residues. The CDR3 DNA reads as TGTGCCAGCAGAGCCGGGGGGGAGGGCACTGAAGCTTTCTTT. Its protein is CASRAGGEGTEAFF.

This clone has just one count. The chain couples TRBV19 to TRBJ1-5; no definite D call. This CDR3 has 15 amino acids. Germline V gives CDR1 LNHDA, CDR2 SQIVND (reference sequence). Trimming stripped 7 bases from V and 0 bases from J, with 13 bases between. CDR3 nucleotide sequence: TGTGCCAGTATGAAGGTCCGGGATAGCAATCAGCCCCAGCATTTT. Translation gives CASMKVRDSNQPQHF.

The rearrangement uses TRBV7-9 and TRBJ2-1; D call uncertain. CDR1 and CDR2 (germline): SEHNR, FQNEAQ (reference sequence). The CDR3 covers 15 residues. Deletions cut 4 bases from V and 0 bases from J, with 10 bases between. CDR3 residues: CASSSEVGSYNEQFF. CDR3 nucleotides: TGTGCCAGCAGCTCAGAGGTGGGCTCCTACAATGAGCAGTTCTTC.

V is TRBV7-9 and J is TRBJ1-1, with a weak D call TRBD1 (5 bases). This CDR3 has 15 amino acids. The V gene lost 5 bases and the J gene lost 8 bases, with 21 bases spanning the gap. The germline CDR1 and CDR2 sequences are SEHNR and FQNEAQ (reference sequence). The CDR3 DNA follows: TGTGCCAGCAGCCCGCAGGGTTTCGGTTTCACGGAAGCTTTCTTT. It yields the protein CASSPQGFGFTEAFF.

V usage is TRBV13 and J usage is TRBJ2-4; 7 bases line up with TRBD1. The J segment lost 2 bases and the V segment lost 0 bases, leaving 7 bases of the junction unmatched. The CDR3 has 17 amino acids. CDR1 is PRHDT and CDR2 is FYEKMQ in the germline V gene (reference sequence). The chain's CDR3 is CASSLGDPQGPKNIQYF. The DNA of the CDR3 is TGTGCCAGCAGCTTAGGGGACCCACAGGGGCCCAAAAACATTCAGTACTTC.

V is TRBV2 and J is TRBJ1-5, with unresolved D. The V gene's germline CDR1 is SNHLY and CDR2 FYNNEI. This CDR3 spans 14 amino acids. Trimming left V 1 base short and J 8 bases short, with 12 bases between. CDR3 bases: TGTGCCAGCAGTGAAGGGAGGTCCTGGGAGCCCCAGCATTTT. It specifies CASSEGRSWEPQHF. Full variable domain (remainder filled in from reference TRBV2 and TRBJ1-5): EPEVTQTPSHQVTQMGQEVILRCVPISNHLYFYWYRQILGQKVEFLVSFYNNEISEKSEIFDDQFSVERPDGSNFTLKIRSTKLEDSAMYFCASSEGRSWEPQHFGDGTRLSIL.